The rows below give T cell receptor beta chains drawn from one sample of a study of blood T cell repertoires in COVID-19. The data were produced by immunoSEQ multiplex PCR, yet TCRdb's version contains in-frame clones alone and is incomplete. This sample has some 200,000 clones, with 65% to 85% found just once. The sample was PBMCs or T cells enriched from blood (not recorded which). The receptors stem from a woman aged 40 to 50 with acute COVID-19. Each CDR3 is given with its conserved first and last residue. D genes are given only for firm matches. Clone size, where shown, is once, few, many, or a class for clones that have expanded.

clone_size	cdr3_length	d_call	v_call	j_call	cdr3_nt	cdr3_aa
.	16	TRBD2	TRBV6-2/TRBV6-3	TRBJ2-2	TGTGCCAGCAGTTACCGCCCCGGGAGGGGGACCGGGGAGCTGTTTTTT	CASSYRPGRGTGELFF
few	13	.	TRBV7-9	TRBJ1-2	TGTGCCAGCAGCCTAGACGGGGACTATGGCTACACCTTC	CASSLDGDYGYTF
.	15	TRBD1	TRBV7-9	TRBJ1-6	TGTGCCAGCAGACTTCCGGGACAGGGGAATTCACCCCTCCACTTT	CASRLPGQGNSPLHF
few	15	.	TRBV27	TRBJ1-1	TGTGCCAGCAGTTTAGGGTGGGGCATTCACACTGAAGCTTTCTTT	CASSLGWGIHTEAFF
few	12	.	TRBV7-9	TRBJ1-2	TGTGCCAGCAGCTTAGGAGTAGATGGCTACACCTTC	CASSLGVDGYTF
.	13	.	TRBV29-1	TRBJ1-6	TGCAGCGCTGCGGCGGGTACCAATTCACCCCTCCACTTT	CSAAAGTNSPLHF
.	14	TRBD1	TRBV18	TRBJ1-5	TGTGCCAGCTCGGTACAGGGGATTAATCAGCCCCAGCATTTT	CASSVQGINQPQHF
.	17	TRBD1	TRBV7-2	TRBJ1-5	TGTGCCAGCAGCTTCGGTGGGGGACAGGGGGTAGGTCAGCCCCAGCATTTT	CASSFGGGQGVGQPQHF
many	14	.	TRBV24-1	TRBJ2-2	TGTGCCACCACAGACAGCGCCAACACCGGGGAGCTGTTTTTT	CATTDSANTGELFF
.	15	TRBD2	TRBV10-3	TRBJ2-5	TGTGCCATCAGTGAGCTAGCGGGGCGACAAGAGACCCAGTACTTC	CAISELAGRQETQYF
few	16	.	TRBV4-1	TRBJ1-6	TGCGCCAGCAGCCAAGATCCTCAGGGTTGGAGTTCACCCCTCCACTTT	CASSQDPQGWSSPLHF
.	15	.	TRBV7-9	TRBJ2-5	TGTGCCAGCAGCCAGGAGGACCTGGTACGGTCGGCCCAGTACTTC	CASSQEDLVRSAQYF
once	16	.	TRBV27	TRBJ1-4	TGTGCCAGCAGTTTAAGGGGCAGGGTTTTTAATGAAAAACTGTTTTTT	CASSLRGRVFNEKLFF
.	17	TRBD2	TRBV10-3	TRBJ2-3	TGTGCGACCGGGGAACTAGCGGGGAGCCTCAGCACAGATACGCAGTATTTT	CATGELAGSLSTDTQYF
.	14	.	TRBV6-4	TRBJ1-3	TGTGCCAGCAGTGCCCAGGCCCACAGAAACACCATATATTTT	CASSAQAHRNTIYF
.	14	.	TRBV7-2	TRBJ2-5	TGTGCCAGCAGCTCCCCGAGGGGGCAAGAGACCCAGTACTTC	CASSSPRGQETQYF
.	18	TRBD1	TRBV7-3	TRBJ2-1	TGTGCCAGCAGCCTCCCAAGGGGGGGGACAGGGAAATACAATGAGCAGTTCTTC	CASSLPRGGTGKYNEQFF
.	13	TRBD1	TRBV2	TRBJ1-1	TGTGCCAGCAGTGGGACAGGGGGGTTTGAAGCTTTCTTT	CASSGTGGFEAFF
.	20	TRBD1	TRBV5-5	TRBJ1-5	TGTGCCAGCAGCCCCAGACAGGGGGCCAACGGCCCCTTTAGCAATCAGCCCCAGCATTTT	CASSPRQGANGPFSNQPQHF
.	15	TRBD2	TRBV7-3	TRBJ2-7	TGTGCCAGCAGCTTAACGTTAGCGGGAGTCGCCGAGCAGTACTTC	CASSLTLAGVAEQYF
.	16	TRBD1	TRBV18	TRBJ1-1	TGTGCCAGCTCACCGGGGACAGGGATTACGAACACTGAAGCTTTCTTT	CASSPGTGITNTEAFF
.	14	TRBD2	TRBV14	TRBJ2-1	TGTGCCAGCAAGCGGGAGATCTCCTACAATGAGCAGTTCTTC	CASKREISYNEQFF
.	15	.	TRBV7-9	TRBJ1-5	TGTGCCAGCAGCTTAGCCGGGGATAGCAATCAGCCCCAGCATTTT	CASSLAGDSNQPQHF
.	14	.	TRBV30	TRBJ1-5	TGTGCCTGGAGTGCCCAGGGAGGCGATCAGCCCCAGCATTTT	CAWSAQGGDQPQHF
.	15	.	TRBV7-9	TRBJ2-2	TGTGCCAGCAGCTTAGCGCGGGGAAAAGGAGGGGAGCTGTTTTTT	CASSLARGKGGELFF
.	14	.	TRBV5-4	TRBJ2-7	TGTGCCAGCAGCTCCAGAGCGGCCTCCTACGAGCAGTACTTC	CASSSRAASYEQYF
.	15	.	TRBV5-8	TRBJ2-1	TGTGCCAGTAGCTTGGGGGACACCACCTACAATGAGCAGTTCTTC	CASSLGDTTYNEQFF
.	15	TRBD2	TRBV27	TRBJ2-3	TGTGCCAGCAGTTTCGGGGGGATGAGCACAGATACGCAGTATTTT	CASSFGGMSTDTQYF
.	14	TRBD2	TRBV7-3	TRBJ2-3	TGTGCCAGCAGCCCTAGCGGGGGGGCAAATACGCAGTATTTT	CASSPSGGANTQYF
.	13	.	TRBV19	TRBJ1-1	TGTGCCAGTAGTGGGGCAGGTTGGACTGAAGCTTTCTTT	CASSGAGWTEAFF
.	14	TRBD2	TRBV2	TRBJ2-1	TGTGCCAGCTGCAGACTAGCGTCGAACAATGAGCAGTTCTTC	CASCRLASNNEQFF
.	17	.	TRBV7-9	TRBJ2-6	TGTGCCAGCACCCTTCAAACGAGCTCCTCTGGGGCCAACGTCCTGACTTTC	CASTLQTSSSGANVLTF
.	12	.	TRBV12-3/TRBV12-4	TRBJ1-2	TGTGCCAGCAGTGGCTTTAACTATGGCTACACCTTC	CASSGFNYGYTF
.	15	.	TRBV9	TRBJ2-3	TGTGCCAGCAGCGTAGGACTCGAACTCACAGATACGCAGTATTTT	CASSVGLELTDTQYF
.	15	TRBD1	TRBV19	TRBJ1-2	TGTGCCAGTGGCGTGACAGGGGGAGCTAACTATGGCTACACCTTC	CASGVTGGANYGYTF
.	15	TRBD2	TRBV19	TRBJ2-7	TGTGCCAGTAGTCCAGGACTAGATACCCCCTACGAGCAGTACTTC	CASSPGLDTPYEQYF
.	15	.	TRBV11-2	TRBJ2-3	TGTGCCAGCAGCTCTAACCCGACAGCCACAGATACGCAGTATTTT	CASSSNPTATDTQYF
once	15	.	TRBV4-1	TRBJ1-5	TGCGCCAGCAGCCAAGATGACAGGCCTAATCAGCCCCAGCATTTT	CASSQDDRPNQPQHF
.	16	TRBD1	TRBV6-1	TRBJ2-7	TGTGCCAGCAGTGCCGACAACCGGGACAGAACCTACGAGCAGTACTTC	CASSADNRDRTYEQYF
.	11	.	TRBV12-3/TRBV12-4	TRBJ1-1	TGTGCCAGCAGTTTGAGGACTGAAGCTTTCTTT	CASSLRTEAFF
once	13	.	TRBV14	TRBJ1-2	TGTGCCAGCAGCCAAGTGGAGACGGGAGGCTACACCTTC	CASSQVETGGYTF
.	15	.	TRBV5-4	TRBJ2-1	TGTGCCAGCAGCTTGGGAACTATACCTTACAATGAGCAGTTCTTC	CASSLGTIPYNEQFF
.	13	TRBD1	TRBV29-1	TRBJ1-2	TGCAGCGTCGGACAGGCGGAAAACTATGGCTACACCTTC	CSVGQAENYGYTF
.	14	TRBD1	TRBV29-1	TRBJ1-6	TGCAGCGTTCGGGACAGCTCCTATAATTCACCCCTCCACTTT	CSVRDSSYNSPLHF
few	13	TRBD1	TRBV10-3	TRBJ1-6	TGTGCCCTGAGGGGGCGGCTTAATTCACCCCTCCACTTT	CALRGRLNSPLHF
.	15	.	TRBV5-1	TRBJ1-4	TGCGCCAGCAGCTTCTCGGCGGCAACTAATGAAAAACTGTTTTTT	CASSFSAATNEKLFF
.	14	.	TRBV28	TRBJ2-7	TGTGCCAGCAGTTTATGGGCAGGCAACTACGAGCAGTACTTC	CASSLWAGNYEQYF
.	13	.	TRBV5-4	TRBJ2-7	TGTGCCAGCAGCTTGCCAGGGTCCCACGAGCAGTACTTC	CASSLPGSHEQYF